This T cell receptor (beta chain) derives from a study of T cell responses to AZD1222 COVID-19 vaccine. The overall study: Pooling was applied to second doses at about 4 or about 12 weeks. Regarding the study as a whole: Most donors were white British, females outnumbered males, and clonal diversity was possibly underestimated.

Only in-frame clones appear in the TCRdb table, and some are missing; sequencing was by immunoSEQ multiplex PCR. The repertoire consists of 160,000 or so clones, with about nine tenths occurring once and the leading ten covering 1.9%. With respect to this clone: Its cognate antigen is unknown.

The CDR3 is 12 residues long. CDR1 is SGHDT and CDR2 is YYEEEE in the germline V gene. V was clipped by 0 bases and J by 8 bases, with 8 bases between them. This chain joins TRBV5-6 and TRBJ1-2, with no clear D. Sequenced here: peripheral blood, sampled on day 0 of AZD1222 vaccination. The TCR was taken from an adult in good health. DNA of the CDR3: TGTGCCAGCAGCTTGGCGTCATGGGGCTACACCTTC. Its protein product is CASSLASWGYTF.